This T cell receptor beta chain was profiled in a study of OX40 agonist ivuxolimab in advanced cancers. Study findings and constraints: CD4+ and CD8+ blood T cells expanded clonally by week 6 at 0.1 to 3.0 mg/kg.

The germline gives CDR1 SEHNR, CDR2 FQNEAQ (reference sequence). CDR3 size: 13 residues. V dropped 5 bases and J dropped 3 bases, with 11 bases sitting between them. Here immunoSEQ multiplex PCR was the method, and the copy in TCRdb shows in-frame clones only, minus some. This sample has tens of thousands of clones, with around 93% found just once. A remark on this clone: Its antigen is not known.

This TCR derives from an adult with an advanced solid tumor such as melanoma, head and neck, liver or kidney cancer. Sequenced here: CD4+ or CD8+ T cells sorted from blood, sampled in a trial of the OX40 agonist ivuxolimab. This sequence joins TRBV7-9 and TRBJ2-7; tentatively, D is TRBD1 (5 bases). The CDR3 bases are TGTGCCAGCAGCCGGCAGGGCGGCTACGAGCAGTACTTC. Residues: CASSRQGGYEQYF.